Listed here is a single T cell receptor (beta chain). This entry belongs to a study of technical replicates of blood from a few donors. Clones were sequenced by immunoSEQ multiplex PCR, and TCRdb holds only the in-frame ones, with some missing. The repertoire consists of tens of thousands of clones, with 92% occurring once and the leading ten covering around 0.41%. Trimming removed 0 bases from V and 3 bases from J, with 7 bases in between. This CDR3 has 13 residues. Germline V gene lookup returns CDR1 GTSNPN and CDR2 SVGIG (reference sequence). Sample: T cells isolated from PBMCs. The sequence came from a human donor in good health. The V gene is TRBV30, the J gene TRBJ2-3, with a weak D call TRBD2 (6 bases). The CDR3 is CAWSVSGTDTQYF. In nucleotides, the CDR3 is TGTGCCTGGAGTGTAAGCGGGACAGATACGCAGTATTTT.